Below are 22 T cell receptor beta chains sequenced from a single sample in a study of blood T cell repertoires in COVID-19. Sequenced by immunoSEQ multiplex PCR; TCRdb stores in-frame clones only, minus some. This sample has over 200,000 clones, with 65% to 90% found just once. Source material: peripheral blood. These receptors all come from a human donor in a cohort sampled during active COVID-19.

CDR3 DNA sequence: TGTGCCACCAGCAGAGATCGGTACGAAGGAAGGAGCGAGCAGTACTTC. This codes for CATSRDRYEGRSEQYF. The chain joins TRBV15 to TRBJ2-7; D is ambiguous. Germline V gene sequence: CDR1 LNHNV, CDR2 YYDKDF (reference sequence). Trimming took 0 bases from V and 6 from J, leaving 18 bases between them. CDR3 length: 16 amino acids.

The chain has TRBV7-9 and TRBJ1-1; 7 positions agree with TRBD1. Germline V gives CDR1 SEHNR, CDR2 FQNEAQ (reference sequence). This CDR3 comprises 14 residues. The J segment lost 0 bases and the V segment lost 5 bases, leaving 3 bases of the junction unmatched. The CDR3 spells CASSDGTVNTEAFF. Written as DNA, the CDR3 is TGTGCCAGCAGCGACGGGACAGTGAACACTGAAGCTTTCTTT.

The chain joins TRBV6-5 to TRBJ2-5; D is perhaps TRBD1 (6 bases). The CDR3 runs 16 residues. Trimming removed 2 bases at V and 4 bases at J, with 17 bases between. The V gene's germline CDR1 is MNHEY and CDR2 SVGAGI. This CDR3 is CASSYQGQGGGETQYF. In DNA form, the CDR3 reads TGTGCCAGCAGTTACCAGGGGCAGGGTGGGGGAGAGACCCAGTACTTC.

The genes are TRBV18 and TRBJ1-2; the D is unclear. Trimming shortened V by 0 bases and J by 0 bases, and 11 bases separated the two germline ends. This CDR3 is built from 16 residues. The germline V gene encodes CDR1 KGHSH and CDR2 LQKENI. In nucleotides, the CDR3 is TGTGCCAGCTCACCACCGGGTAGCCGCACTAACTATGGCTACACCTTC. It encodes CASSPPGSRTNYGYTF.

A few counts support this clone. The chain couples TRBV7-3 to TRBJ2-7; D perhaps matches TRBD1 (5 bases). Trimming stripped 5 bases from V and 4 bases from J, with 12 bases between. Germline V lookup: CDR1 SGHTA, CDR2 FQGTGA. CDR3 size: 13 residues. The CDR3 bases are TGTGCCAGCAGCAGGACCAGGGATTACGAGCAGTACTTC. The encoded protein is CASSRTRDYEQYF.

The chain carries TRBV3-1 (or the pseudogene TRBV3-2) and TRBJ1-5, with D possibly TRBD1 on 5 matching bases. This CDR3 is built from 16 residues. Germline-derived CDR1 and CDR2 are LGHDT and YNNKEL (reference sequence). Between the trimmed V and J ends, which lost 4 bases and 1 base, there was a span of 14 bases. The CDR3 DNA follows: TGTGCCAGCAGCCTAGGACATTTTTTCAGCAATCAGCCCCAGCATTTT. Encoded protein: CASSLGHFFSNQPQHF.

This chain uses TRBV21-1 with TRBJ1-5; the D call TRBD1 from the table was never checked on the DNA. TRBV21-1 is given as a pseudogene. The CDR3 has 16 residues. The chain's CDR3 is CASSPRGDRAHQPQHF. DNA of the CDR3: TGTGCCAGCAGCCCCCGGGGCGACAGGGCCCATCAGCCCCAGCATTTT.

With regard to this clone: This specimen includes other DNA sequences encoding the same CDR3. The CDR3 nucleotides read TGTGCCAGCTCACCGGGACAGGGATACGGAAACACCATATATTTT. Residues: CASSPGQGYGNTIYF. This chain connects TRBV18 to TRBJ1-3, with 9 bases that match TRBD1. After removal of 3 bases from V and 4 bases from J, the junction contained 4 bases not matched to a gene. This CDR3 contains 15 residues. Looked up from germline, CDR1 is KGHSH and CDR2 is LQKENI.

V gene TRBV6-6 combines with J gene TRBJ2-1; 10 bases match TRBD1. Unmatched junction bases numbered 0, after V lost 4 bases and J lost 3 bases. Germline assignment: CDR1 MNHNY and CDR2 SVGAGI (reference sequence). The CDR3 runs 14 residues. The CDR3 sequence is CASSWTGGYNEQFF. The CDR3 DNA sequence: TGTGCCAGCAGTTGGACAGGGGGCTACAATGAGCAGTTCTTC.

As to this clone: A junction end diverges from the germline sequence, so it may reflect a read error. The chain recombines TRBV10-3 with TRBJ2-1, with 7 bases matching TRBD2. This CDR3 contains 14 residues. Germline V lookup: CDR1 ENHRY, CDR2 SYGVKD. CDR3 sequence reads: CAVSGNTQSLRPFF. The CDR3 region has the DNA TGTGCCGTCAGCGGGAACACTCAAAGTCTTCGGCCGTTCTTC.

The J gene is TRBJ1-2, the V gene TRBV28; the D gene is possibly TRBD1 (5 bases). Germline V gene lookup returns CDR1 MDHEN and CDR2 SYDVKM. The CDR3 is 14 residues long. The V gene lost 2 bases and the J gene lost 6 bases, with 13 bases spanning the gap. The CDR3 loop is CASSLGRARDGYTF. The CDR3 DNA reads TGTGCCAGCAGTTTAGGCAGGGCTAGAGATGGCTACACCTTC.

This sequence joins TRBV9 and TRBJ2-1, with D perhaps matching TRBD2 (5 bases). V was pared by 0 bases and J by 7 bases, with 17 bases between. Germline CDR1 is SGDLS and CDR2 is YYNGEE. The CDR3 consists of 16 residues. CDR3 coding DNA: TGTGCCAGCAGCGTAGTCCGCGAAGGGAGTGCGAATGAGCAGTTCTTC. Residues: CASSVVREGSANEQFF. The whole variable domain, filled in from reference TRBV9 and TRBJ2-1, reads DSGVTQTPKHLITATGQRVTLRCSPRSGDLSVYWYQQSLDQGLQFLIQYYNGEERAKGNILERFSAQQFPDLHSELNLSSLELGDSALYFCASSVVREGSANEQFFGPGTRLTVL.

This clone turned up a few times. The chain is built from TRBV5-1 and TRBJ2-7, with 7 bases matching TRBD1. Germline values: CDR1 SGHRS, CDR2 YFSETQ. The trim removed 1 base at V and 0 bases at J, leaving 7 bases unmatched. The CDR3 spans 16 residues. CDR3 DNA sequence: TGCGCCAGCAGCTTGTGGGGACAGCGGAGCTCCTACGAGCAGTACTTC. It is translated as CASSLWGQRSSYEQYF.

The genes are TRBV7-9 and TRBJ2-3; 9 bases map to TRBD2. Germline-derived CDR1 and CDR2 are SEHNR and FQNEAQ (reference sequence). The CDR3 covers 16 residues. The trim removed 5 bases at V and 5 bases at J, leaving 11 bases unmatched. The CDR3, as DNA: TGTGCCAGCAGCCCCTTGGGGACTAGCAGTGGAGATACGCAGTATTTT. It is translated as CASSPLGTSSGDTQYF.

V and J are TRBV27 and TRBJ2-3, with 10 bases matching TRBD2. After removal of 4 bases from V and 8 bases from J, the junction contained 15 bases not matched to a gene. Germline V CDR1 and CDR2: MNHEY, SMNVEV (reference sequence). The CDR3 has 17 amino acids. The CDR3: CASSSPVVAGGIGTQYF. CDR3 coding DNA: TGTGCCAGCAGTTCCCCGGTGGTAGCGGGAGGAATAGGTACGCAGTATTTT.

This chain links TRBV29-1 with TRBJ1-1; tentatively, D is TRBD1 (5 bases). Germline CDR1 reads SQVTM; CDR2 reads ANQGSEA. This CDR3 region has 13 residues. Trimming pared 7 bases from V and 0 bases from J, leaving 12 bases between. The CDR3 region is CSASRALNTEAFF. DNA of the CDR3: TGCAGCGCCTCCAGGGCCTTGAACACTGAAGCTTTCTTT.

This clone was seen more than once but under ten times. The chain combines TRBV5-6 with TRBJ1-3, with D possibly matching TRBD1 (5 bases). Trimming took 3 bases from V and 3 from J, leaving 10 bases between them. CDR1 SGHDT and CDR2 YYEEEE come from the germline V gene. The length of the CDR3 is 14 residues. The CDR3 DNA is TGTGCCAGCAGCTGGGGGGGACTTGGAAACACCATATATTTT. Protein: CASSWGGLGNTIYF. The variable domain in full, completed from reference TRBV5-6 and TRBJ1-3, reads DAGVTQSPTHLIKTRGQQVTLRCSPKSGHDTVSWYQQALGQGPQFIFQYYEEEERQRGNFPDRFSGHQFPNYSSELNVNALLLGDSALYLCASSWGGLGNTIYFGEGSWLTVV.

The rearrangement uses TRBV15 and TRBJ2-5, with 10 bases identical to TRBD2. V shed 5 bases and J 2 bases; nucleotides not matched to a gene: 5. The CDR3 is 15 residues long. Germline V gene lookup returns CDR1 LNHNV and CDR2 YYDKDF (reference sequence). CDR3: CATSQGLAEQETQYF. As DNA, the CDR3 is TGTGCCACCAGCCAAGGACTAGCGGAGCAAGAGACCCAGTACTTC. The whole variable domain, filled in from reference TRBV15 and TRBJ2-5, reads DAMVIQNPRYQVTQFGKPVTLSCSQTLNHNVMYWYQQKSSQAPKLLFHYYDKDFNNEADTPDNFQSRRPNTSFCFLDIRSPGLGDTAMYLCATSQGLAEQETQYFGPGTRLLVL.

The V call is TRBV6-2 or TRBV6-3, the J call TRBJ2-1; 7 bases map to TRBD2. Germline trimming cut 2 bases from V and 3 bases from J; bases unmatched to any gene: 4. The CDR3 has 15 amino acids. The germline V gene has CDR1 MNHEY and CDR2 SVGEGT. Here the CDR3 reads CASSYLSGVYNEQFF. Here the CDR3 DNA reads TGTGCCAGCAGTTACCTCAGCGGGGTCTACAATGAGCAGTTCTTC.

J is TRBJ2-1 and V is TRBV9, with 7 bases identical to TRBD1. This CDR3 has 14 amino acids. The germline V gene encodes CDR1 SGDLS and CDR2 YYNGEE. V lost 4 bases and J lost 5; bases outside the gene matches: 6. The CDR3 DNA sequence: TGTGCCAGCAGCCCCCGGACAGGCCACAATGAGCAGTTCTTC. It translates to CASSPRTGHNEQFF.

The CDR3 here is CASSLEGSGSWNEQFF. Here the CDR3 DNA reads TGTGCCAGCAGCTTAGAGGGGAGCGGGAGTTGGAATGAGCAGTTCTTC. The rearrangement links TRBV7-2 to TRBJ2-1; TRBD2 agrees at 8 bases. CDR1 and CDR2 from the germline V gene are SGHTA and FQGNSA. The junction had 9 bases not matched to a gene; V was cut back by 1 base and J by 7 bases. The CDR3 is 16 amino acids. Full variable domain (remainder filled in from reference TRBV7-2 and TRBJ2-1): GAGVSQSPSNKVTEKGKDVELRCDPISGHTALYWYRQSLGQGLEFLIYFQGNSAPDKSGLPSDRFSAERTGGSVSTLTIQRTQQEDSAVYLCASSLEGSGSWNEQFFGPGTRLTVL.

This chain links TRBV9 with TRBJ2-7, with D unclear. This CDR3 is 14 amino acids long. Deletions cut 1 base from V and 1 base from J, with 9 bases between. Germline assignment: CDR1 SGDLS and CDR2 YYNGEE. The CDR3 protein is CASSVSDGSYEQYF. The DNA for the CDR3 is TGTGCCAGCAGCGTAAGCGACGGTTCCTACGAGCAGTACTTC.